These T cell receptor beta chains were read from a single sample in a study of blood T cell repertoires in COVID-19. Sequenced by immunoSEQ multiplex PCR; TCRdb stores in-frame clones only, minus some. The sample carries around 78,000 clones, around nine tenths recorded once. Material for sequencing was peripheral blood. The receptors come from a woman between 55 and 75 years old with acute or convalescent COVID-19. CDR3s include the opening cysteine and the closing phenylalanine or tryptophan. A D gene is named only where the DNA matches it firmly. Size values are once, few and many counts, or a class for expanded clones, and some rows have none.

J gene	V gene	D gene	clone size	CDR3 DNA	CDR3 protein
TRBJ1-1	TRBV6-5	TRBD1	.	TGTGCCAGCAGTTACAGGGACAGGGGTGAAGCTTTCTTT	CASSYRDRGEAFF
TRBJ2-2	TRBV10-3	.	once	TGTGCCATCAGTGAGTCTTCTATCGTGGGGGGAGGAACCGGGGAGCTGTTTTTT	CAISESSIVGGGTGELFF
TRBJ2-2	TRBV4-2	.	once	TGTGCCAGCAGCCAAGTCTCTCAGGAGGAGCTGTTTTTT	CASSQVSQEELFF
TRBJ2-2	TRBV3-1/TRBV3-2	.	.	TGTGCCAGCAGACGGACAGCGAACACCGGGGAGCTGTTTTTT	CASRRTANTGELFF
TRBJ2-6	TRBV2	.	.	TGTGCCAGCAGAGCAACGACAATACCTGGGGCCAACGTCCTGACTTTC	CASRATTIPGANVLTF
TRBJ2-7	TRBV30	.	.	TGTGCCTGGAGGGCCTCCGGACACTACGAGCAGTACTTC	CAWRASGHYEQYF
TRBJ2-5	TRBV5-4	TRBD2	.	TGTGCCAGCAGCTTGGTGGGGGGGCAAGAGACCCAGTACTTC	CASSLVGGQETQYF
TRBJ2-3	TRBV28	.	.	TGTGCCAGCAGTTTGGATGGAGGGGTCACAGATACGCAGTATTTT	CASSLDGGVTDTQYF
TRBJ1-1	TRBV4-3	.	.	TGCGCCAGCAGCCAAGCCCCAGGGGCCAGTGAAGCTTTCTTT	CASSQAPGASEAFF
TRBJ1-3	TRBV5-5	.	.	TGTGCCAGCAGCTTGGATATGTCTGGAAACACCATATATTTT	CASSLDMSGNTIYF
TRBJ1-5	TRBV7-2	.	.	TGTGCCAGCAGCCCCACGTGGACAGTAGATTGTGATCAGCCCCAGCATTTT	CASSPTWTVDCDQPQHF
TRBJ1-1	TRBV18	.	once	TGTGCCAGCTCACAGTTGAGTTCAGGGAACACTGAAGCTTTCTTT	CASSQLSSGNTEAFF
TRBJ2-3	TRBV27	.	.	TGTGCCAGCAGTTCCTGGACTAGCACAGATACGCAGTATTTT	CASSSWTSTDTQYF
TRBJ2-7	TRBV5-4	TRBD2	.	TGTGCCAGCAGCCCGGGGGGGTTTGCTCCCGAGCAGTACTTC	CASSPGGFAPEQYF
TRBJ2-2	TRBV28	TRBD2	.	TGTGCCAGCCGAAAGCGGGAGCGCTACACCGGGGAGCTGTTTTTT	CASRKRERYTGELFF
TRBJ2-5	TRBV3-1/TRBV3-2	.	.	TGTGCCAGCAGCCAGGGGGCGAGGGGCGGACAAGAGACCCAGTACTTC	CASSQGARGGQETQYF
TRBJ1-3	TRBV18	TRBD1	.	TGTGCCAGCTCGTTATATTCGGGACAGGGAATCAACACCATATATTTT	CASSLYSGQGINTIYF
TRBJ1-6	TRBV19	TRBD1	.	TGTGCCAGTAACCCCGGCCGGGACAGGGTTAATTCACCCCTCCACTTT	CASNPGRDRVNSPLHF
TRBJ1-1	TRBV7-3	.	.	TGTGCCAGCAGCACTCAGGGGAACACTGAAGCTTTCTTT	CASSTQGNTEAFF
TRBJ1-1	TRBV24-1	.	.	TGTGCCACCGTACAGGTCATGAACACTGAAGCTTTCTTT	CATVQVMNTEAFF
TRBJ2-5	TRBV6-5	.	.	TGTGCCAGCAGTTACGAGTCCGGAGAGACCCAGTACTTC	CASSYESGETQYF
TRBJ2-7	TRBV28	TRBD2	.	TGTGCCAGCAGTTTAATGCTAGCGGGTAACTACGAGCAGTACTTC	CASSLMLAGNYEQYF
TRBJ2-7	TRBV27	.	.	TGTGCCAGCAGTTCCTATGACACTTCCTACGAGCAGTACTTC	CASSSYDTSYEQYF
TRBJ2-5	TRBV29-1	.	once	TGCAGCGTTGATGTTCTGTGGTCTCTAACCACGGTGACCCAGTACTTC	CSVDVLWSLTTVTQYF
TRBJ2-5	TRBV7-3	TRBD2	.	TGTGCCAGCAGCTCACTAGCGGAAGAGACCCAGTACTTC	CASSSLAEETQYF
TRBJ2-3	TRBV7-9	TRBD1	.	TGTGCCAGCAGCCGTACACCGGGACAGGGGGGAGATACGCAGTATTTT	CASSRTPGQGGDTQYF
TRBJ2-7	TRBV27	.	.	TGTGCCAGCAGTCACGGGTTGACCGGGACAAACGGCTACGAGCAGTACTTC	CASSHGLTGTNGYEQYF
TRBJ1-1	TRBV9	TRBD1	.	TGTGCCAGCAGCCCGGACAGGACCACTGAAGCTTTCTTT	CASSPDRTTEAFF
TRBJ1-5	TRBV5-1	TRBD1	.	TGCGCCAGCAGCGCCGGACAGGGAGGTCAGCCCCAGCATTTT	CASSAGQGGQPQHF
TRBJ2-3	TRBV27	.	once	TGTGCCAGCAGTTTAGCTATCACAGATACGCAGTATTTT	CASSLAITDTQYF
TRBJ2-7	TRBV29-1	.	.	TGCAGCGTTGTGGGCCAGGGGCTCGCCCACGAGCAGTACTTC	CSVVGQGLAHEQYF
TRBJ1-6	TRBV2	.	.	TGTGCCAGCCGTGGAGTGAATAATTCACCCCTCCACTTT	CASRGVNNSPLHF
TRBJ2-1	TRBV7-2	TRBD1	.	TGTGCCAGCAGCGGACAGGGTGGGGACAATGAGCAGTTCTTC	CASSGQGGDNEQFF
TRBJ2-7	TRBV6-5	TRBD2	.	TGTGTGACTAGCGGAGGGTACGAGCAGTACTTC	CVTSGGYEQYF
TRBJ1-6	TRBV30	TRBD1	.	TGTGCCTGGAACCGGGACAGGGTGAATTCACCCCTCCACTTT	CAWNRDRVNSPLHF
TRBJ2-7	TRBV9	TRBD1	.	TGTGCCAGCAGCGACGACAGGGTCAGAGGCGAGCAGTACTTC	CASSDDRVRGEQYF
TRBJ2-3	TRBV2	.	.	TGTGCCAGCAGCCCTATTTCAGATACGCAGTATTTT	CASSPISDTQYF
TRBJ1-1	TRBV11-3	.	.	TGTGCCAGCAGCCCCGGCGGGTCGGTTAGCAACACTGAAGCTTTCTTT	CASSPGGSVSNTEAFF
TRBJ1-4	TRBV2	.	.	TGTGCCAGCTGGGCAGTTAATGAAAAACTGTTTTTT	CASWAVNEKLFF
TRBJ1-2	TRBV5-1	.	.	TGCGCCAGCAGATTTGGGGCAGGAGTTACGACGATATCTGGCTACACCTTC	CASRFGAGVTTISGYTF
TRBJ2-5	TRBV28	.	.	TGTGCCAGCAAATCCTCGACCTCTAGGGAGACCCAGTACTTC	CASKSSTSRETQYF
TRBJ2-1	TRBV6-5	TRBD2	.	TGTGCCAGCAGTTACGATGCTAGCGGGAGGGGGAATGAGCAGTTCTTC	CASSYDASGRGNEQFF
TRBJ2-1	TRBV19	.	.	TGTGCCAGTTCTAGGGGGATTGCGGATGAGCAGTTCTTC	CASSRGIADEQFF
TRBJ2-7	TRBV12-3/TRBV12-4	TRBD2	.	TGTGCCAGCAGCCAGGGACTACCCTACGAGCAGTACTTC	CASSQGLPYEQYF
TRBJ1-1	TRBV11-2	.	.	TGTGCCAGCAGATCTAGAGGTCCGGTTCACACTGAAGCTTTCTTT	CASRSRGPVHTEAFF
TRBJ1-6	TRBV7-9	.	.	TGTGCCAGCAGCCCCTCTACAGGAGTCTCTTATAATTCACCCCTCCACTTT	CASSPSTGVSYNSPLHF
TRBJ2-2	TRBV10-3	.	.	TGTGCCATCAGTGAGGAGGTTAACACCGGGGAGCTGTTTTTT	CAISEEVNTGELFF
TRBJ1-5	TRBV3-1/TRBV3-2	TRBD1	.	TGTGCCAGCAGCCAAGCCCCCCCGCGACAGGGGCTCGGTCAGCCCCAGCATTTT	CASSQAPPRQGLGQPQHF
TRBJ2-4	TRBV6-2/TRBV6-3	.	few	TGTGCCAGCAGTTACTCAGGGGATAAAAACATTCAGTACTTC	CASSYSGDKNIQYF
TRBJ2-2	TRBV27	TRBD1	.	TGTGCCAGCTGTGGGACAGGGGGCTCCGGGGAGCTGTTTTTT	CASCGTGGSGELFF
TRBJ2-7	TRBV14	.	.	TGTGCCAGCAGCCAAGCTACTGGCAGGCAGTCGCAGTACTTC	CASSQATGRQSQYF
TRBJ1-2	TRBV7-2	.	.	TGTGCCAGCAGCTTATCAGGGTTTAGCTATGGCTACACCTTC	CASSLSGFSYGYTF
TRBJ1-5	TRBV7-2	TRBD1	.	TGTGCCAGCAGCCCGACAGGGGGTCTGAGCAATCAGCCCCAGCATTTT	CASSPTGGLSNQPQHF
TRBJ2-2	TRBV7-2	.	.	TGTGCCAGCAGCCCTGCACCTCGGGTTGTGCTGTTTTTT	CASSPAPRVVLFF
TRBJ2-7	TRBV7-2	TRBD1	.	TGTGCCAGCAGCACTGGACAGGCGAGGGAGCAGTACTTC	CASSTGQAREQYF
TRBJ1-5	TRBV28	.	.	TGTGCCAGCACCGTCAGCAATCAGCCCCAGCATTTT	CASTVSNQPQHF
TRBJ2-7	TRBV19	TRBD2	.	TGTGCCAGTAGTGCACTAGCGGGAGGCCTCTACGAGCAGTACTTC	CASSALAGGLYEQYF
TRBJ2-1	TRBV7-3	.	.	TGTGCCAGCAGCCCCGGACAGCGGAATGAGCAGTTCTTC	CASSPGQRNEQFF
TRBJ1-4	TRBV19	.	.	TGTGCCAGTAGTATAGATTTGGGGCATGGTGAAAAACTGTTTTTT	CASSIDLGHGEKLFF
TRBJ2-3	TRBV18	.	.	TGTGCCAGCTCACCCCCTCACAGGGTTGGCACAGATACGCAGTATTTT	CASSPPHRVGTDTQYF